This T cell receptor (beta chain) was profiled in a study of blood T cell repertoires in COVID-19. Clones were read by immunoSEQ multiplex PCR, and TCRdb kept only the in-frame ones, dropping some. The sample has 400,000 to 500,000 clones; 70% to 90% are singletons. A case of COVID-19 had been met by exposed participants within 2 weeks before study entry. The CDR3 sequence is 17 residues long. Germline CDR1 SGHAT, CDR2 FQNNGV. V trimming: 1 base; J trimming: 2 bases; junction bases outside the gene matches: 8. The chain is built from TRBV11-2 and TRBJ2-5, with 9 bases matching TRBD2. This clonotype originated in a woman in her late teens or twenties who had been exposed to COVID-19. The sequencing input was PBMCs or T cells enriched from blood (not recorded which). CDR3 amino acids: CASSLVPSGTGQETQYF. CDR3 in DNA: TGTGCCAGCAGCTTAGTCCCTAGCGGGACCGGTCAAGAGACCCAGTACTTC.